This T cell receptor beta chain came from a study of technical replicates of blood from a few donors. Trimming took off 3 bases at V and 10 bases at J, with 16 bases between the two ends. Germline values: CDR1 SGHAT, CDR2 FQNNGV. The CDR3 sequence is 14 residues long. The assay was immunoSEQ multiplex PCR, and TCRdb's table has in-frame clones only and misses some. This table holds roughly 60,000 clones, approximately 95% found once. The V gene is TRBV11-2, the J gene TRBJ2-1; possible D gene TRBD2, 6 bases. The sequenced material came from PBMCs. This sequence was found in a human donor in good health. Some clones in this sample may be carry-over from other donors' samples. This chain's CDR3 is CASSFAWSGGEQFF. In DNA form, the CDR3 reads TGTGCCAGCAGCTTCGCTTGGTCTGGGGGGGAGCAGTTCTTC.